The rows below give T cell receptor beta chains drawn from one sample of a study of cytotoxic CD8 clonotypes in ibrutinib-treated CLL. Profiled with immunoSEQ multiplex PCR; TCRdb holds only in-frame clones, not every one. The profile shows about 40,000 clones, around 70% of them singletons. The sample here was PBMCs, taken at disease progression, from a patient treated with ibrutinib. These receptors all come from a human donor with chronic lymphocytic leukemia. Each CDR3 is given with its conserved first and last residue. Fields, in order: CDR3 protein, CDR3 DNA, clone size, V gene, J gene, D gene. D genes are given only for firm matches. Only part of the rows carry a size: once, few, many, or a class if the clone is expanded.

CDR3aa: CASNIGESTDTQYF; CDR3nt: TGTGCCAGCAACATCGGGGAAAGCACAGATACGCAGTATTTT; abundance: few; v_gene: TRBV9; j_gene: TRBJ2-3; d_gene: .
CDR3aa: CASTNQAYEQYF; CDR3nt: TGCGCCAGCACCAATCAAGCCTACGAGCAGTACTTC; abundance: .; v_gene: TRBV5-1; j_gene: TRBJ2-7; d_gene: .
CDR3aa: CASSSTSGGSNEKLFF; CDR3nt: TGTGCCAGCAGCTCCACCTCAGGGGGCTCTAATGAAAAACTGTTTTTT; abundance: .; v_gene: TRBV7-9; j_gene: TRBJ1-4; d_gene: TRBD1
CDR3aa: CASSRRDQGGYTF; CDR3nt: TGTGCCAGCAGCCGCCGGGACCAAGGTGGCTACACCTTC; abundance: .; v_gene: TRBV7-9; j_gene: TRBJ1-2; d_gene: .
CDR3aa: CASSEIRTAPYEQYF; CDR3nt: TGTGCCAGCAGTGAAATCAGGACAGCCCCCTACGAGCAGTACTTC; abundance: few; v_gene: TRBV25-1; j_gene: TRBJ2-7; d_gene: .
CDR3aa: CASASADRETAFF; CDR3nt: TGTGCCAGCGCTTCAGCGGACAGGGAGACGGCTTTCTTT; abundance: .; v_gene: TRBV6-5; j_gene: TRBJ1-1; d_gene: TRBD1
CDR3aa: CASSQWGPSPSGYTF; CDR3nt: TGCGCCAGCAGCCAATGGGGACCGAGCCCCTCCGGCTACACCTTC; abundance: few; v_gene: TRBV4-1; j_gene: TRBJ1-2; d_gene: .
CDR3aa: CASSLGIWDEQFF; CDR3nt: TGTGCCAGCAGTCTCGGGATCTGGGATGAGCAGTTCTTC; abundance: .; v_gene: TRBV6-6; j_gene: TRBJ2-1; d_gene: .
CDR3aa: CASSAQGRNTGELFF; CDR3nt: TGTGCCAGCAGCGCACAGGGGCGGAACACCGGGGAGCTGTTTTTT; abundance: .; v_gene: TRBV2; j_gene: TRBJ2-2; d_gene: TRBD1
CDR3aa: CASSWDSYSYNEQFF; CDR3nt: TGTGCCAGCAGCTGGGACAGCTACTCCTACAATGAGCAGTTCTTC; abundance: .; v_gene: TRBV5-6; j_gene: TRBJ2-1; d_gene: TRBD1
CDR3aa: CASSSQGESNTQYF; CDR3nt: TGTGCCAGCAGCTCCCAGGGGGAGAGTAATACGCAGTATTTT; abundance: .; v_gene: TRBV27; j_gene: TRBJ2-3; d_gene: TRBD1
CDR3aa: CASSLGVAGSSTDTQYF; CDR3nt: TGTGCCAGCAGCTTAGGGGTGGCGGGATCGTCAACAGATACGCAGTATTTT; abundance: .; v_gene: TRBV7-6; j_gene: TRBJ2-3; d_gene: .
CDR3aa: CASSYSGGEDTQYF; CDR3nt: TGTGCCAGCAGTTATAGCGGGGGGGAGGATACGCAGTATTTT; abundance: .; v_gene: TRBV27; j_gene: TRBJ2-3; d_gene: TRBD2
CDR3aa: CASSLQTMANTGELFF; CDR3nt: TGTGCCAGCAGCCTACAGACGATGGCGAACACCGGGGAGCTGTTTTTT; abundance: .; v_gene: TRBV4-2; j_gene: TRBJ2-2; d_gene: .